The clone carrying this T cell receptor (beta chain) was observed at least ten times. What it binds is not known. This entry is derived from a study of neurological immune-mediated disorders. Regarding the study as a whole: The multiple sclerosis repertoire cluster had no clinical or MRI correlate.

From the 5' RACE reads, TCRdb called clonotypes with MiXCR, one entry per CDR3 protein. The data show 50,000 or so distinct CDR3 sequences, with about 3.3% seen just once and about 7% held by the top ten. The TCR sequence derives from a woman aged 55-70 years with multiple sclerosis. Material: PBMCs.

The CDR3 sequence is CASSFRGNSPLHF. As DNA, the CDR3 is TGTGCCAGCAGTTTCCGGGGCAATTCACCCCTCCACTTT. V usage is TRBV12-3 or TRBV12-4 and J usage is TRBJ1-6, with D possibly matching TRBD1 (5 bases). V gave up 3 bases and J gave up 7 bases, with 7 bases separating them. The CDR3 length is 13 residues.